The rows below give T cell receptor beta chains drawn from one sample of a study of cytotoxic CD8 clonotypes in ibrutinib-treated CLL. Generated by immunoSEQ multiplex PCR, the TCRdb table keeps only in-frame clones and is missing some. The sample includes almost 250,000 clones, roughly 70% of them seen just once. The source material was PBMCs, sampled after 24 months of ibrutinib treatment. These receptor sequences come from a human donor with chronic lymphocytic leukemia. Both conserved end residues are part of each CDR3. D genes are given only for firm matches.

CDR3,J,D,V
CATRPGQGWYGYTF,TRBJ1-2,TRBD1,TRBV15
CASRREGFNEQFF,TRBJ2-1,TRBD2,TRBV27
CASSRTGGNSYEQYF,TRBJ2-7,TRBD1,TRBV9
CASRQYSYEQYF,TRBJ2-7,-,TRBV6-5
CASSPIGWDKDGYTF,TRBJ1-2,-,TRBV5-6
CSATGSYEQYF,TRBJ2-7,TRBD1,TRBV29-1
CASSSTRGVQDEQFF,TRBJ2-1,-,TRBV7-2
CASSLGPDSATQYF,TRBJ2-3,-,TRBV5-5
CAWSAGNEQFF,TRBJ2-1,-,TRBV30
CATRGPSNTGELFF,TRBJ2-2,-,TRBV10-1
CASSLQGAGNYGYTF,TRBJ1-2,TRBD1,TRBV27
CASSPGTGASYEQYF,TRBJ2-7,TRBD1,TRBV10-1
CASSREGDTQYF,TRBJ2-3,-,TRBV7-9
CSVGAGNQPQHF,TRBJ1-5,-,TRBV29-1
CASSLVGDYRAFF,TRBJ1-1,-,TRBV7-9
CASSFGTGAYEQYF,TRBJ2-7,TRBD1,TRBV27
CASSRRPGELFF,TRBJ2-2,-,TRBV7-2
CASSQGLRYNEQFF,TRBJ2-1,-,TRBV7-3
CASSLDLGTGTTGELFF,TRBJ2-2,TRBD1,TRBV11-3
CASSRQAQETQYF,TRBJ2-5,-,TRBV10-1
CASNRLTGNPYEQYF,TRBJ2-7,TRBD1,TRBV6-5
CASFSDLAKNIQYF,TRBJ2-4,-,TRBV28
CASSQDPGANSGNTIYF,TRBJ1-3,-,TRBV4-3
CATRETAAANSPLHF,TRBJ1-6,-,TRBV28
CASTFPDAAETLGGYTF,TRBJ1-2,-,TRBV23-1
CASSIRVGEIDTQYF,TRBJ2-3,-,TRBV19
CAWRQGGGTNEKLFF,TRBJ1-4,-,TRBV30
CAGPRDQYGTQYF,TRBJ2-3,-,TRBV2
CASSLTSSYGYTF,TRBJ1-2,-,TRBV28
CASRKDRAGEKLFF,TRBJ1-4,TRBD1,TRBV19
CASSSTGNTEAFF,TRBJ1-1,-,TRBV5-1
CASSMGQPYEQYF,TRBJ2-7,TRBD1,TRBV7-9
CARGTGLSFGWGANVLTF,TRBJ2-6,-,TRBV30
CASSLAGHTDTQYF,TRBJ2-3,-,TRBV28
CASSSRPQETQYF,TRBJ2-5,-,TRBV27
CASSPHQDRGYSGANVLTF,TRBJ2-6,TRBD1,TRBV28
CASSIQGSGELFF,TRBJ2-2,-,TRBV11-2
CASSPGQQFYEQYF,TRBJ2-7,-,TRBV18
CAWTPTTNEKLFF,TRBJ1-4,-,TRBV30
CASSYRTGSKEKLFF,TRBJ1-4,-,TRBV27
CAVSKGQSAYEQYF,TRBJ2-7,TRBD1,TRBV19
CATRWGQPQHF,TRBJ1-5,-,TRBV21-1
CASMDGGYNEQFF,TRBJ2-1,-,TRBV2
CASSPASGEKLFF,TRBJ1-4,-,TRBV6-5
CASSRTGGAVAFF,TRBJ1-1,TRBD1,TRBV6-5
CASSRGDRGRTEAFF,TRBJ1-1,-,TRBV28